The T cell receptor beta chain described here comes from a study of T cells in Graves' hyperthyroidism and ophthalmopathy. CDR3 length equals 13 residues. V lost 3 bases, J lost 9 bases, and 5 bases stayed unmatched. RNA transcripts were the template for amplifying TCR beta CDR3 regions. When the TCR CDR3 underwent first-round RT-PCR, the HTBI primer set was used. TCRdb called the multiplex PCR reads again in MiXCR, with one record for every CDR3 protein. The repertoire includes approximately 720,000 distinct CDR3 sequences, about 19% of them detected once, and 16% sits in the top ten. The TCR was taken from a woman aged 50 to 60 with Graves' hyperthyroidism that later progressed to Graves' ophthalmopathy. This chain links TRBV12-3 or TRBV12-4 with TRBJ2-1; 7 bases match TRBD1. The specimen was blood. CDR3 protein: CASSFNRDSEQFF. For the CDR3, the DNA is TGTGCCAGCAGTTTCAACCGGGACAGTGAGCAGTTCTTC.